These 26 T cell receptor beta chains were all obtained from the same sample, sequenced in a study of CD8+ T cells in alopecia areata. After isolation, RNA underwent reverse transcription to generate cDNA as the sequencing template. The repertoire was sequenced with immunoSEQ multiplex PCR; TCRdb's copy has only in-frame clones and lacks some. Of roughly 11,000 clones in the sample, over 60% were seen once. Researchers took lesional scalp punch biopsies and peripheral blood from people who were alopecia areata patients. Specimen: skin. The receptors here all came from a human donor with alopecia areata.

This clone has only one observation. The V and J genes are TRBV29-1 and TRBJ2-3; 8 bases are shared with TRBD1. Trimming at V came to 6 bases and at J to 3 bases, leaving 8 bases not matched to a gene. In germline, CDR1 is SQVTM, CDR2 ANQGSEA. CDR3 length: 14 amino acids. CDR3 nucleotide sequence: TGCAGCGTGGCCCTACAGGGGGTAACAGATACGCAGTATTTT. Its translation: CSVALQGVTDTQYF.

V usage is TRBV7-9 and J usage is TRBJ2-2; 7 bases match TRBD1. The CDR3 consists of 13 residues. Trimming cost V 11 bases and J 0 bases; bases outside gene matches: 3. Per the germline V gene, CDR1 is SEHNR and CDR2 is FQNEAQ (reference sequence). The CDR3 spells CAPGGPNTGELFF. In DNA form, the CDR3 reads TGTGCCCCAGGGGGACCGAACACCGGGGAGCTGTTTTTT.

The chain employs TRBV29-1 and TRBJ2-2; possibly TRBD1 or TRBD2 for D (6 bases each). V was clipped by 7 bases and J by 1 base, with 13 bases between them. CDR1 is SQVTM and CDR2 is ANQGSEA in the germline V gene. This CDR3 spans 14 amino acids. CDR3 loop: CSGGAAQNTGELFF. In DNA form, the CDR3 reads TGCAGCGGGGGGGCCGCACAGAACACCGGGGAGCTGTTTTTT.

The J gene is TRBJ2-7, the V gene TRBV6-6; D possibly corresponds to TRBD2 (6 bases). Looked up from germline, CDR1 is MNHNY and CDR2 is SVGAGI (reference sequence). V dropped 6 bases and J dropped 5 bases, with 23 bases sitting between them. This CDR3 contains 16 residues. The CDR3 sequence: CASSSNRAGGRDEQYF. CDR3 sequence (DNA): TGTGCCAGCAGCTCCAATAGGGCCGGGGGACGAGACGAGCAGTACTTC.

This clone has only a few counts. This sequence joins TRBV5-6 and TRBJ2-5; TRBD2 matches 11 bases. Germline CDR1 and CDR2: SGHDT and YYEEEE. Unmatched junction bases numbered 8, after V lost 3 bases and J lost 4 bases. This CDR3 spans 16 amino acids. The CDR3 region is CASSSYSGRAGETQYF. DNA of the CDR3: TGTGCCAGCAGCTCCTATAGCGGGAGGGCCGGAGAGACCCAGTACTTC.

This clone is judged medium-sized. This chain uses TRBV5-1 with TRBJ1-3; 8 nucleotides align to TRBD1. V lost 3 bases and J lost 2; bases outside the gene matches: 1. CDR3 length equals 14 residues. CDR1 and CDR2 from the germline V gene are SGHRS and YFSETQ. The DNA of the CDR3 is TGCGCCAGCAGCTCGGACAGGGCTGGAAACACCATATATTTT. Protein sequence: CASSSDRAGNTIYF.

The chain joins TRBV6-1 to TRBJ1-5; 8 nucleotides align to TRBD1. V was pared by 4 bases and J by 5 bases, with 1 base of the junction left unmatched. The CDR3 loop spans 13 amino acids. CDR1 and CDR2 (germline): MNHNS, SASEGT. CDR3 bases: TGTGCCAGCAGTGTGACAGGGGATCAGCCCCAGCATTTT. The encoded protein is CASSVTGDQPQHF.

V gene TRBV5-1 combines with J gene TRBJ2-7; D unclear. Germline V gene lookup returns CDR1 SGHRS and CDR2 YFSETQ. V dropped 4 bases and J dropped 3 bases, with 11 bases sitting between them. CDR3 length equals 13 residues. The CDR3 spells CASSLDGFYEQYF. The CDR3 region has the DNA TGCGCCAGCAGCCTCGACGGGTTCTACGAGCAGTACTTC.

The gene calls are TRBV7-2 and TRBJ2-5, with TRBD2 matching over 9 bases. The CDR3 length is 16 residues. Germline trimming cut 1 base from V and 5 bases from J; bases unmatched to any gene: 8. Germline V gene lookup returns CDR1 SGHTA and CDR2 FQGNSA. For the CDR3, the DNA is TGTGCCAGCAGCTTAGTAGCGGGGGTAACTGGGGAGACCCAGTACTTC. It yields the protein CASSLVAGVTGETQYF.

Points on this clone: At one end, the junction sequence differs from germline, possibly due to a read error. J is TRBJ2-1 and V is TRBV4-1; 14 nucleotides align to TRBD2. The CDR3 contains 16 residues. CDR1 MGHRA and CDR2 YSYEKL come from the germline V gene. CDR3 DNA sequence: TGTGCCAGCAGCTCCGACGGACTAGCGGGGGGCCTGAGGCAGTTCTTC. Translating it yields CASSSDGLAGGLRQFF.

This clone was recorded a few times. The V and J genes are TRBV7-9 and TRBJ1-4; 7 nucleotides line up with TRBD1. Germline V gene data show CDR1 as SEHNR and CDR2 as FQNEAQ (reference sequence). The CDR3 has 14 residues. Trimming at V came to 1 base and at J to 7 bases, leaving 3 bases not matched to a gene. The CDR3 DNA reads TGTGCCAGCAGCTTAGGACAGGGAACTGAAAAACTGTTTTTT. The encoded protein is CASSLGQGTEKLFF.

Note on this clone: It differs at one base from a far larger clone, so likely a read error. V is TRBV4-2 and J is TRBJ1-1; 8 nucleotides agree with TRBD1. V was clipped by 0 bases and J by 1 base; unmatched bases: 4. Germline loops: CDR1 LGHNA, CDR2 YNFKEQ. CDR3 length equals 16 residues. The CDR3 DNA reads TGTGCCAGCAGCCAAGATATTGACAGGGGGAACACTGAAGCTTTCTTT. This encodes CASSQDIDRGNTEAFF.

There are a few counts of this clone. The V call is TRBV5-1, the J call TRBJ2-7; D possibly corresponds to TRBD2 (6 bases). There are 16 residues in the CDR3. CDR1 is SGHRS, CDR2 YFSETQ, per germline. V was pared by 0 bases and J by 0 bases, with 13 bases between. The CDR3 protein is CASSLEAAGSSYEQYF. The CDR3 DNA follows: TGCGCCAGCAGCTTGGAGGCAGCCGGGAGCTCCTACGAGCAGTACTTC.

V and J are TRBV9 and TRBJ1-1; D gene ambiguous. The CDR3 loop spans 13 amino acids. Germline assignment: CDR1 SGDLS and CDR2 YYNGEE. With 0 bases removed from V and 7 bases from J, the gap between germline ends came to 10 bases. Written as DNA, the CDR3 is TGTGCCAGCAGCGTAGAACCGGGCGGTGAAGCTTTCTTT. It codes for CASSVEPGGEAFF.

The chain couples TRBV18 to TRBJ2-1; D call uncertain. V gave up 2 bases and J gave up 1 base, with 15 bases separating them. CDR3 length equals 17 residues. CDR1 is KGHSH, CDR2 LQKENI, per germline. Here the CDR3 reads CASSPGYVNPSYNEQFF. CDR3 nucleotide sequence: TGTGCCAGCTCACCAGGCTACGTGAACCCTTCCTACAATGAGCAGTTCTTC.

This chain connects TRBV7-2 to TRBJ2-7; TRBD1 aligns across 7 bases. Germline trimming cut 8 bases from V and 0 bases from J; bases unmatched to any gene: 13. The CDR3 extends over 16 amino acids. Germline CDR1 reads SGHTA; CDR2 reads FQGNSA. CDR3: CASDPHGRGSSYEQYF. Written as DNA, the CDR3 is TGTGCCAGCGATCCCCACGGCAGGGGGAGCTCCTACGAGCAGTACTTC.

This clone showed up just a few times. V usage is TRBV5-1 and J usage is TRBJ2-5, with 7 bases matching TRBD1. Trimming at V came to 4 bases and at J to 3 bases, leaving 18 bases not matched to a gene. This CDR3 region has 18 residues. Germline CDR1 is SGHRS and CDR2 is YFSETQ. CDR3 sequence reads: CASSPWRWTTGSEETQYF. The CDR3 region has the DNA TGCGCCAGCAGCCCATGGCGGTGGACGACAGGGAGTGAAGAGACCCAGTACTTC.

The sample holds a few counts of this clone. The rearrangement links TRBV5-6 to TRBJ2-7; D remains ambiguous. This CDR3 contains 11 residues. Germline CDR1 SGHDT, CDR2 YYEEEE. The germline V and J ends were trimmed by 1 base and 5 bases, with 4 bases remaining between them. This CDR3 is CASSLRHEQYF. In DNA, the CDR3 is TGTGCCAGCAGCTTGAGACACGAGCAGTACTTC.

This clone was seen a handful of times. The chain couples TRBV7-2 to TRBJ2-5, with D unclear. Trimming pared 5 bases from V and 4 bases from J, leaving 14 bases between. Germline CDR1 reads SGHTA; CDR2 reads FQGNSA. The CDR3 has 14 residues. The DNA of the CDR3 is TGTGCCAGCAGCCCGTTATCGACGATAGAGACCCAGTACTTC. It specifies CASSPLSTIETQYF.

J is TRBJ2-2 and V is TRBV19; D may correspond to TRBD1 or TRBD2 (5 bases each). V dropped 11 bases and J dropped 2 bases, with 18 bases sitting between them. Germline values: CDR1 LNHDA, CDR2 SQIVND (reference sequence). The CDR3 loop spans 15 amino acids. The CDR3 loop reads CAVGRGAPNTGELFF. Written as DNA, the CDR3 is TGTGCCGTAGGACGGGGCGCACCAAACACCGGGGAGCTGTTTTTT.

This chain joins TRBV27 and TRBJ1-2; 7 bases are a match to TRBD1. CDR1 is MNHEY and CDR2 is SMNVEV in the germline V gene (reference sequence). The CDR3 is 16 amino acids. V was pared by 10 bases and J by 2 bases, with 16 bases of the junction left unmatched. The CDR3 DNA is TGTGCCACATCCCACCGACAGGGCCCTTTCAACTATGGCTACACCTTC. Its translation is CATSHRQGPFNYGYTF.

In the case of this clone: In the same sample, other DNA sequences code for this CDR3. As DNA, the CDR3 is TGTGCCAGCAGTGAATCAGGCGGGACAGATACGCAGTATTTT. Amino acid sequence: CASSESGGTDTQYF. V is TRBV2 and J is TRBJ2-3; tentatively, D is TRBD2 (5 bases). With 2 bases removed from V and 3 bases from J, the gap between germline ends came to 9 bases. CDR1 and CDR2 (germline): SNHLY, FYNNEI. This CDR3 has 14 residues.

The V and J genes are TRBV19 and TRBJ1-1, with D perhaps TRBD1 (6 bases). Germline-derived CDR1 and CDR2 are LNHDA and SQIVND (reference sequence). The CDR3 covers 14 residues. V lost 3 bases, J lost 1 base, and 9 bases lay in between. The CDR3 coding sequence is TGTGCCAGTAGTATCATCAGGGGGAACACTGAAGCTTTCTTT. It specifies CASSIIRGNTEAFF.

This chain links TRBV7-2 with TRBJ2-7; D uncertain. From germline, CDR1 is SGHTA and CDR2 FQGNSA. This CDR3 contains 13 residues. V was shortened by 3 bases and J by 6 bases, with 12 bases between the two germline ends. Written as DNA, the CDR3 is TGTGCCAGCAGCTTGAATCCCCCTAGCGAGCAGTACTTC. Translated, it gives CASSLNPPSEQYF. Variable domain in full (rest from reference TRBV7-2 and TRBJ2-7): GAGVSQSPSNKVTEKGKDVELRCDPISGHTALYWYRQSLGQGLEFLIYFQGNSAPDKSGLPSDRFSAERTGGSVSTLTIQRTQQEDSAVYLCASSLNPPSEQYFGPGTRLTVT.

The chain carries TRBV6-4 and TRBJ1-2; no clear D. Germline loops: CDR1 MRHNA, CDR2 SNTAGT. Trimming took 2 bases from V and 3 from J, leaving 31 bases between them. CDR3 size: 21 residues. The CDR3 region is CASSDRSPEVWGGPSDYGYTF. The CDR3, as DNA: TGTGCCAGCAGTGACAGGAGCCCAGAGGTCTGGGGAGGACCGAGCGACTATGGCTACACCTTC.

The chain has TRBV7-6 and TRBJ2-7, with D possibly being TRBD1 (5 bases). Deletions cut 5 bases from V and 6 bases from J, with 11 bases between. This CDR3 has 12 amino acids. Germline values: CDR1 SGHVS, CDR2 FNYEAQ. The CDR3 nucleotides read TGTGCCAGCAGCACCAGGGCTGGCGAGCAGTACTTC. Amino acids: CASSTRAGEQYF.